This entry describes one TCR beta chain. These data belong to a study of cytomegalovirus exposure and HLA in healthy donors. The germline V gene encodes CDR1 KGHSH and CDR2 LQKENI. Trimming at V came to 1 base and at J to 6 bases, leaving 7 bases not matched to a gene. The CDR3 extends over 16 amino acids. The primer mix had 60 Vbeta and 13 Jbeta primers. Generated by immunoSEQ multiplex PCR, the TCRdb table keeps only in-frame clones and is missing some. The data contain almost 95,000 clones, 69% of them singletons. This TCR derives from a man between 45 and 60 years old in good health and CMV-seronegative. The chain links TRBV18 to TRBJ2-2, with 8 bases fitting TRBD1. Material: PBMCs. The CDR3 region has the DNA TGTGCCAGCTCACCACAGATGGCAGGGGGCTCCGGGGAGCTGTTTTTT. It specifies CASSPQMAGGSGELFF.